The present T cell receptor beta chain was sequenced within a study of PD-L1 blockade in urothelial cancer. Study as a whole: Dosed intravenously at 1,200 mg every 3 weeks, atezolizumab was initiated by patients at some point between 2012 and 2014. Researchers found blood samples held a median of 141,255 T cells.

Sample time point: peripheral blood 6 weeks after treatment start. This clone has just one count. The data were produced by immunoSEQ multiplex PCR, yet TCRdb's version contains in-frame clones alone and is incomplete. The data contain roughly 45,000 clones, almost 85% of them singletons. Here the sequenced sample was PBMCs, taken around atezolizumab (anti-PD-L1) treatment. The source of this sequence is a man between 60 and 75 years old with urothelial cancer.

DNA for the CDR3: TGTGCCAGCAGCTTTGGGACAGGGTTTGGGCAGTACTTC. Amino acids: CASSFGTGFGQYF. The chain couples TRBV5-5 to TRBJ2-7, with 9 nucleotides matching TRBD1. The V segment lost 2 bases and the J segment 9 bases; nucleotides outside the gene matches: 6. Per germline, CDR1 SGHKS and CDR2 YYEKEE (reference sequence). This CDR3 has 13 residues.